A selection of T cell receptor beta chains follows, all from one sample in a study of shared clonotypes between healthy human individuals. The protocol was immunoSEQ multiplex PCR, while the TCRdb copy is restricted to in-frame clones and leaves out a portion. The profile shows roughly 480,000 clones, around 80% of them singletons. Sequencing was performed on PBMCs. These receptors came from a woman between 40 and 55 years old in good health. Some clones in this sample may be carry-over from other donors' samples. Each CDR3 is given with its conserved first and last residue. A D gene is named only where the DNA matches it firmly. Clone size, where shown, is once, few, many, or a class for clones that have expanded.

clone_size: once
v_call: TRBV7-5
j_call: TRBJ1-4
d_call: .
cdr3_nt: TGTGCCAGAAGCTCTACCTCCCGGACGGGGGTAGGAGAAAAACTGTTTTTT
cdr3_aa: CARSSTSRTGVGEKLFF

clone_size: .
v_call: TRBV5-6
j_call: TRBJ2-4
d_call: .
cdr3_nt: TGTGCCAGCAGCTTGACAGGGCGCATAGCCAAAAACATTCAGTACTTC
cdr3_aa: CASSLTGRIAKNIQYF

clone_size: .
v_call: TRBV18
j_call: TRBJ2-6
d_call: .
cdr3_nt: TGTGCCAGCTCACCTGGCTCTGGGGCCAACGTCCTGACTTTC
cdr3_aa: CASSPGSGANVLTF

clone_size: once
v_call: TRBV2
j_call: TRBJ2-7
d_call: TRBD2
cdr3_nt: TGTGCCAGTCGGACTAGCGGGGCCTACGAGCAGTACTTC
cdr3_aa: CASRTSGAYEQYF

clone_size: .
v_call: TRBV7-9
j_call: TRBJ1-2
d_call: TRBD1
cdr3_nt: TGTGCCAGCAGCCAGGGACAGGAAAACTATGGCTACACCTTC
cdr3_aa: CASSQGQENYGYTF

clone_size: .
v_call: TRBV7-9
j_call: TRBJ2-2
d_call: .
cdr3_nt: TGTGCCAGCAGCTTACCCCCCAGGGTCGGCGGGCGTTACGGGGAGCTGTTTTTT
cdr3_aa: CASSLPPRVGGRYGELFF

clone_size: .
v_call: TRBV11-2
j_call: TRBJ1-1
d_call: .
cdr3_nt: TGTGCCAGCAGCTTACGGGTGAACACTGAAGCTTTCTTT
cdr3_aa: CASSLRVNTEAFF

clone_size: .
v_call: TRBV15
j_call: TRBJ2-1
d_call: .
cdr3_nt: TGTGCCACCAGCAGAGAGGATGAGCAGTTCTTC
cdr3_aa: CATSREDEQFF

clone_size: .
v_call: TRBV7-2
j_call: TRBJ2-5
d_call: .
cdr3_nt: TGTGCCAGCAGCTGGGCGAGCCAAGAGACCCAGTACTTC
cdr3_aa: CASSWASQETQYF

clone_size: few
v_call: TRBV18
j_call: TRBJ1-1
d_call: .
cdr3_nt: TGTGCCAGCTCACCCGGGACGGGGAACACTGAAGCTTTCTTT
cdr3_aa: CASSPGTGNTEAFF

clone_size: few
v_call: TRBV2
j_call: TRBJ1-5
d_call: .
cdr3_nt: TGTGCCAGCAGTGACAAGGATCCGGGGCCCCAGCATTTT
cdr3_aa: CASSDKDPGPQHF

clone_size: .
v_call: TRBV5-4
j_call: TRBJ2-1
d_call: .
cdr3_nt: TGTGCCAGCAGCTTGAAGGGGGATGTTTTCGAAGACGAGTTCTTC
cdr3_aa: CASSLKGDVFEDEFF

clone_size: few
v_call: TRBV9
j_call: TRBJ1-1
d_call: TRBD1
cdr3_nt: TGTGCCAGCAGCGCGGACCCGGGACAGGGGGCTGAAGCTTTCTTT
cdr3_aa: CASSADPGQGAEAFF

clone_size: .
v_call: TRBV6-1
j_call: TRBJ2-1
d_call: TRBD2
cdr3_nt: TGTGCCAGCAGTGCTCACCCGAGCGGGGGGGGTCCGAATGAGCAGTTCTTC
cdr3_aa: CASSAHPSGGGPNEQFF

clone_size: .
v_call: TRBV7-2
j_call: TRBJ1-2
d_call: .
cdr3_nt: TGTGCCAGCAGCTTAGATGGGGCCTACTATGGCTACACCTTC
cdr3_aa: CASSLDGAYYGYTF

clone_size: .
v_call: TRBV7-9
j_call: TRBJ2-2
d_call: .
cdr3_nt: TGTGCCAGCAGCCTAAAGTGGGGCGGGGAGCTGTTTTTT
cdr3_aa: CASSLKWGGELFF

clone_size: .
v_call: TRBV15
j_call: TRBJ2-3
d_call: TRBD2
cdr3_nt: TGTGCCACCAGCAAAGGACTAGCGGGAGTTGCTACGCAGTATTTT
cdr3_aa: CATSKGLAGVATQYF

clone_size: .
v_call: TRBV28
j_call: TRBJ2-7
d_call: TRBD1
cdr3_nt: TGTGCCAGCAGTCCCACCCGGACAGGGTTCACCTACGAGCAGTACTTC
cdr3_aa: CASSPTRTGFTYEQYF

clone_size: .
v_call: TRBV14
j_call: TRBJ2-1
d_call: .
cdr3_nt: TGTGCCAGCAGATCGGACCAGACCCACAATGAGCAGTTCTTC
cdr3_aa: CASRSDQTHNEQFF

clone_size: .
v_call: TRBV7-9
j_call: TRBJ2-3
d_call: TRBD2
cdr3_nt: TGTGCCAGCAGCTTAATATCTAGCGGGAGTTCAGATACGCAGTATTTT
cdr3_aa: CASSLISSGSSDTQYF

clone_size: .
v_call: TRBV27
j_call: TRBJ2-1
d_call: TRBD2
cdr3_nt: TGTGCCAGCAGTCGCGGGACTAGCGGGAGGAATGAGCAGTTCTTC
cdr3_aa: CASSRGTSGRNEQFF

clone_size: .
v_call: TRBV5-1
j_call: TRBJ2-6
d_call: .
cdr3_nt: TGCGCCAGCAGCTTGGGACAGCTCTCTGGGGCCAACGTCCTGACTTTC
cdr3_aa: CASSLGQLSGANVLTF

clone_size: .
v_call: TRBV6-6
j_call: TRBJ2-7
d_call: .
cdr3_nt: TGTGCCAGCAGTTACTCCGCCGAGCAGTACTTC
cdr3_aa: CASSYSAEQYF

clone_size: .
v_call: TRBV6-5
j_call: TRBJ2-7
d_call: .
cdr3_nt: TGTGCCAGCAGGAAGGGCGACGAGCAGTACTTC
cdr3_aa: CASRKGDEQYF

clone_size: .
v_call: TRBV7-2
j_call: TRBJ2-1
d_call: TRBD2
cdr3_nt: TGTGCCAGCAGCTTATCGACTAGCGGGACTAACAATGAGCAGTTCTTC
cdr3_aa: CASSLSTSGTNNEQFF

clone_size: .
v_call: TRBV16
j_call: TRBJ1-2
d_call: .
cdr3_nt: TGTGCCAGCAGTCCTAGCAGGGGCGCAGGGACCTATGGCTACACCTTC
cdr3_aa: CASSPSRGAGTYGYTF

clone_size: .
v_call: TRBV5-1
j_call: TRBJ2-5
d_call: TRBD2
cdr3_nt: TGCGCCAGCAGCTTGCCGGTAGCGGGAGGGTTTTTAGAGACCCAGTACTTC
cdr3_aa: CASSLPVAGGFLETQYF

clone_size: once
v_call: TRBV7-3
j_call: TRBJ1-6
d_call: TRBD1
cdr3_nt: TGTGCCAGCAGCTTCACCGGGACAGGGGGTAATTCACCCCTCCACTTT
cdr3_aa: CASSFTGTGGNSPLHF

clone_size: .
v_call: TRBV5-4
j_call: TRBJ2-7
d_call: .
cdr3_nt: TGTGCCAGCAGCCCCATGGCAGGTATCGACGAGCAGTACTTC
cdr3_aa: CASSPMAGIDEQYF

clone_size: .
v_call: TRBV6-6
j_call: TRBJ1-3
d_call: .
cdr3_nt: TGTGCCAGCAGTTACTCTCCCGGGCCCTCCGGAAACACCATATATTTT
cdr3_aa: CASSYSPGPSGNTIYF

clone_size: .
v_call: TRBV28
j_call: TRBJ2-7
d_call: .
cdr3_nt: TGTGCCAGCAGTCCTCGTAATTGGGCAGGGATTCGCTACGAGCAGTACTTC
cdr3_aa: CASSPRNWAGIRYEQYF

clone_size: few
v_call: TRBV5-4
j_call: TRBJ2-3
d_call: .
cdr3_nt: TGTGCCAGCAGCCTAGGGGTCTCCTACACAGATACGCAGTATTTT
cdr3_aa: CASSLGVSYTDTQYF

clone_size: once
v_call: TRBV19
j_call: TRBJ1-5
d_call: .
cdr3_nt: TGTGCCAGTAGTATCTCACGGGGATCCCATCAGCCCCAGCATTTT
cdr3_aa: CASSISRGSHQPQHF

clone_size: .
v_call: TRBV7-6
j_call: TRBJ2-7
d_call: TRBD2
cdr3_nt: TGTGCCAGCAGCTTAGGACTAGCGGGATACGAGCAGTACTTC
cdr3_aa: CASSLGLAGYEQYF

clone_size: .
v_call: TRBV29-1
j_call: TRBJ1-2
d_call: .
cdr3_nt: TGCAGCGTTGATGACAGCTATGGCTACACCTTC
cdr3_aa: CSVDDSYGYTF

clone_size: few
v_call: TRBV14
j_call: TRBJ1-1
d_call: .
cdr3_nt: TGTGCCAGCAGCCAAGATCGAAGCACCACTGAAGCTTTCTTT
cdr3_aa: CASSQDRSTTEAFF

clone_size: .
v_call: TRBV6-4
j_call: TRBJ1-1
d_call: .
cdr3_nt: TGTGCCAGCAGTGAACAAGGACAGACTGAAGCTTTCTTT
cdr3_aa: CASSEQGQTEAFF

clone_size: .
v_call: TRBV19
j_call: TRBJ1-1
d_call: TRBD1
cdr3_nt: TGTGCCAGCCAACAGGGGCTGAACACTGAAGCTTTCTTT
cdr3_aa: CASQQGLNTEAFF

clone_size: .
v_call: TRBV19
j_call: TRBJ2-1
d_call: .
cdr3_nt: TGTGCCAGTAGTATCCCCCCGGTACATGAGCAGTTCTTC
cdr3_aa: CASSIPPVHEQFF

clone_size: .
v_call: TRBV2
j_call: TRBJ2-7
d_call: TRBD1
cdr3_nt: TGTGCCAGCAGACAAACACAACAGGGGGGTAGCCACGAGCAGTACTTC
cdr3_aa: CASRQTQQGGSHEQYF

clone_size: .
v_call: TRBV5-1
j_call: TRBJ2-7
d_call: .
cdr3_nt: TGCGCCAGCAGTTTACAGGGTTCCCACGAGCAGTACTTC
cdr3_aa: CASSLQGSHEQYF

clone_size: .
v_call: TRBV19
j_call: TRBJ1-1
d_call: TRBD1
cdr3_nt: TGTGCCAGTAGCCTACAGGGGGTCGCTGAAGCTTTCTTT
cdr3_aa: CASSLQGVAEAFF

clone_size: .
v_call: TRBV6-1
j_call: TRBJ2-1
d_call: TRBD1
cdr3_nt: TGTGCCAGCAGTGAGGAGACAGGGGTTAAGCAGTTCTTC
cdr3_aa: CASSEETGVKQFF

clone_size: .
v_call: TRBV19
j_call: TRBJ1-4
d_call: .
cdr3_nt: TGTGCCAGTAGTATCGGGAATGAAAAACTGTTTTTT
cdr3_aa: CASSIGNEKLFF

clone_size: .
v_call: TRBV15
j_call: TRBJ2-5
d_call: TRBD2
cdr3_nt: TGTGCCACCAGCAGAGAACTAGCGGGCCAGTCCACCCAGTACTTC
cdr3_aa: CATSRELAGQSTQYF

clone_size: .
v_call: TRBV4-1
j_call: TRBJ2-1
d_call: TRBD2
cdr3_nt: TGCGCCAGCAGCCACTGGACTAGCGGGAGTTCCTACAATGAGCAGTTCTTC
cdr3_aa: CASSHWTSGSSYNEQFF

clone_size: .
v_call: TRBV6-6
j_call: TRBJ1-2
d_call: .
cdr3_nt: TGTGCCAGCAGCCTTGACGGACCGAACTATGGCTACACCTTC
cdr3_aa: CASSLDGPNYGYTF

clone_size: once
v_call: TRBV7-2
j_call: TRBJ2-7
d_call: TRBD2
cdr3_nt: TGTGCCAGCAGCCGGAGGTCTAGCGGGTTCTCCTACGAGCAGTACTTC
cdr3_aa: CASSRRSSGFSYEQYF